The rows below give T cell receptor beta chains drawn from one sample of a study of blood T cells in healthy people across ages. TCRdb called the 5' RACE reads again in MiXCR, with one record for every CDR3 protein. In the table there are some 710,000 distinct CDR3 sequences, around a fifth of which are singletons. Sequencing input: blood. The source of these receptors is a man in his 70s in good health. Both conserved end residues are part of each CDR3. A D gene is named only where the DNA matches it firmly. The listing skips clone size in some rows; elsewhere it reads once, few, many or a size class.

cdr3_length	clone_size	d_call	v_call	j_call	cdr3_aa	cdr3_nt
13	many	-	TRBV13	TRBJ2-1	CASSLQERNEQFF	TGTGCCAGCAGCTTACAAGAGAGAAATGAGCAGTTCTTC
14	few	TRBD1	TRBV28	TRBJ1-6	CASSPGQANSPLHF	TGTGCCAGCAGCCCGGGACAGGCTAATTCACCCCTCCACTTT
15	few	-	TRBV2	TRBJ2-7	CASRLRDGSHYEQYF	TGTGCCAGCAGACTGAGGGACGGTTCTCATTACGAGCAGTACTTC
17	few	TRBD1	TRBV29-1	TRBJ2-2	CSVENPSGTGKTGELFF	TGCAGCGTTGAAAACCCCTCCGGGACAGGAAAGACCGGGGAGCTGTTTTTT
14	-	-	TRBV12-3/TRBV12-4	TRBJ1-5	CASRVTVSNQPQHF	TGTGCCAGCAGGGTGACAGTTAGCAATCAGCCCCAGCATTTT
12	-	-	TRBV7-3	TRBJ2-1	CASSSTRNEQFF	TGTGCCAGCAGCTCCACAAGGAATGAGCAGTTCTTC
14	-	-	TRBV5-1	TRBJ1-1	CASSWGRTNTEAFF	TGCGCCAGCAGCTGGGGACGGACGAACACTGAAGCTTTCTTT
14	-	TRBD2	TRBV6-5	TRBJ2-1	CASSRGLVNNEQFF	TGTGCCAGCAGTAGGGGACTAGTCAACAATGAGCAGTTCTTC
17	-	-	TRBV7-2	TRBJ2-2	CASSLDTWTGRFGELFF	TGTGCCAGCAGCTTAGATACATGGACCGGGCGTTTCGGGGAGCTGTTTTTT
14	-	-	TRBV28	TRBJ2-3	CASSPGIKQDTQYF	TGTGCCAGCAGCCCAGGCATAAAGCAGGATACGCAGTATTTT
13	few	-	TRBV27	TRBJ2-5	CASTSDERETQYF	TGTGCCAGCACCTCTGACGAGCGGGAGACCCAGTACTTC
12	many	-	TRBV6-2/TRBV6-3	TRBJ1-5	CASSTGNRPQHF	TGTGCCAGCAGCACAGGGAATCGGCCCCAGCATTTT
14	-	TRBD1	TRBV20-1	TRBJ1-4	CSAPDRVFNEKLFF	TGCAGTGCCCCGGACAGGGTTTTTAATGAAAAACTGTTTTTT
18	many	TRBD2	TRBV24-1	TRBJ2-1	CATSDFTLTSGRGDEQFF	TGTGCCACCAGTGATTTCACCCTGACTAGCGGGAGAGGTGACGAGCAGTTCTTC
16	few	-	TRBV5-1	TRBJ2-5	CASSLNGADSQETQYF	TGCGCCAGCAGCCTCAACGGGGCAGATTCCCAAGAGACCCAGTACTTC
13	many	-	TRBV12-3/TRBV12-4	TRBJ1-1	CASSLWGGTEAFF	TGTGCCAGCAGCTTATGGGGCGGGACTGAAGCTTTCTTT
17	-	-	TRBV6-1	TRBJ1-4	CASSPRGGPGVNEKLFF	TGTGCCAGCAGTCCCCGGGGGGGCCCAGGGGTTAATGAAAAACTGTTTTTT
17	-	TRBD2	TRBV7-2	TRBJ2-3	CASSLGASGGGQDTQYF	TGTGCCAGCAGCTTAGGAGCTAGCGGGGGGGGCCAAGATACGCAGTATTTT
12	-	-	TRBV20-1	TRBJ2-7	CSGSLAQGEQYF	TGCAGTGGATCACTAGCTCAGGGCGAGCAGTACTTC
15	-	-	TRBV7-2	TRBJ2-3	CASSSRSTGWSTQYF	TGTGCCAGCAGCTCACGGAGTACCGGGTGGAGTACGCAGTATTTT
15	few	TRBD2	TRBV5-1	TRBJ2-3	CASSQPGLAPDTQYF	TGCGCCAGCAGCCAACCGGGACTAGCCCCAGATACGCAGTATTTT
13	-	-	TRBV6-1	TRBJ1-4	CASRDTTNEKLFF	TGTGCTAGCCGGGACACGACTAATGAAAAACTGTTTTTT
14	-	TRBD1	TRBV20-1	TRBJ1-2	CSARGTGGGYGYTF	TGCAGTGCTAGAGGGACAGGGGGCGGCTATGGCTACACCTTC
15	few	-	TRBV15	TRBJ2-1	CATSRDTFLYNEQFF	TGTGCCACCAGCAGGGACACTTTCCTCTACAATGAGCAGTTCTTC
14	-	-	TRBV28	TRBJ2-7	CASSLSPGFYEQYF	TGTGCCAGCAGTTTATCTCCAGGTTTTTACGAGCAGTACTTC
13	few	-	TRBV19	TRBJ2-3	CASSSIFPDTQYF	TGTGCCAGTAGTTCCATCTTTCCAGATACGCAGTATTTT
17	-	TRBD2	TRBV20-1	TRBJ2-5	CSARVPGLAGEKETQYF	TGCAGTGCTAGGGTTCCGGGACTAGCGGGAGAGAAAGAGACCCAGTACTTC
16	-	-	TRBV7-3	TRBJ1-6	CASSLNGGSFDSPLHF	TGTGCCAGCAGCTTGAATGGAGGGTCCTTCGATTCACCCCTCCACTTT
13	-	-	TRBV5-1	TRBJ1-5	CASSWPVDQPQHF	TGCGCCAGCAGCTGGCCTGTGGATCAGCCCCAGCATTTT